Here is one TCR beta chain with its context. Antigen specificity is unknown. This specimen belongs to a study of vaccination effects on CD4 cells after COVID-19. Study as a whole: Antigen-specific CD4+ T cell clonotypes were called by their expansion after viral peptide-pool culture in ViraFEST.

The assay was immunoSEQ multiplex PCR, and TCRdb's table has in-frame clones only and misses some. The repertoire includes roughly 45,000 clones, more than 65% of them detected once, and 8.5% to 10% sits in the top ten. Cultured cells yielded isolated CD4+ T cells after 10 days. Subjects were given two BNT162b2 or mRNA-1273 vaccine doses. The sample in question was CD4+ T cells from PBMCs cultured without peptide, obtained after COVID-19 vaccination. This receptor was identified in a human donor who received a COVID-19 vaccine.

This CDR3 is CASSPLRQGATNEKLFF. In nucleotides, the CDR3 is TGTGCCAGCAGCCCCCTCCGTCAGGGGGCGACTAATGAAAAACTGTTTTTT. This chain connects TRBV3-1 (or the pseudogene TRBV3-2) to TRBJ1-4; 8 bases agree with TRBD1. The CDR3 is 17 amino acids. The ends lost 4 bases at V and 2 bases at J; junction bases unmatched: 9. Germline V CDR1 and CDR2: LGHDT, YNNKEL (reference sequence).